Following are 22 T cell receptor beta chains from one sample sequenced in a study of beta chain features in type 1 diabetes. The study's findings and limits: Moderate yet significant TCRB CDR3 shortening was seen in Type 1 diabetes patients in all four CD4+ subsets.

These TCRs' antigens remain unknown. What was sequenced were expressed TCRB transcripts, since all of the isolated RNA had been reverse transcribed. Here immunoSEQ multiplex PCR was the method, and the copy in TCRdb shows in-frame clones only, minus some. The sample has tens of thousands of clones; more than 45% are singletons. The sample consisted of central memory CD4+ T cells from blood. All receptors come from a man aged 25 to 40 with type 1 diabetes.

In this sample, this clone turned up a few times. This chain connects TRBV5-6 to TRBJ2-3, with D perhaps matching TRBD2 (6 bases). Trimming removed 0 bases at V and 2 bases at J, with 16 bases between. This CDR3 spans 17 amino acids. Germline V gives CDR1 SGHDT, CDR2 YYEEEE. The CDR3 loop reads CASSLVSIAVLTDTQYF. The CDR3 coding sequence is TGTGCCAGCAGCTTGGTGTCGATAGCGGTTCTCACAGATACGCAGTATTTT.

J is TRBJ1-6 and V is TRBV10-3; 7 bases match TRBD1. Germline V gives CDR1 ENHRY, CDR2 SYGVKD. The V and J ends lost 0 bases and 10 bases, in that order; junction bases with no gene match: 6. The CDR3 consists of 15 residues. CDR3 in amino acids: CAISESRQGRSPLHF. CDR3 nucleotide sequence: TGTGCCATCAGTGAGTCAAGACAGGGCCGGTCACCCCTCCACTTT.

This sequence joins TRBV4-2 and TRBJ2-7; 9 nucleotides match TRBD1. The CDR3 has 15 amino acids. Trimming took 4 bases from V and 1 from J; bases not matched to a gene: 5. Looked up from germline, CDR1 is LGHNA and CDR2 is YNFKEQ. CDR3: CASSPGTGPSYEQYF. The CDR3 coding sequence is TGTGCCAGCAGCCCAGGGACAGGGCCATCCTACGAGCAGTACTTC.

This clone was detected only a few times. The chain joins TRBV29-1 to TRBJ2-2, with a tentative D call TRBD1 (5 bases). The CDR3 is 14 residues long. The germline V gene has CDR1 SQVTM and CDR2 ANQGSEA. V was clipped by 1 base and J by 4 bases, with 10 bases between them. The CDR3 region is CSVEGGATTGELFF. CDR3 bases: TGCAGCGTTGAAGGTGGGGCAACCACCGGGGAGCTGTTTTTT.

V usage is TRBV7-2 and J usage is TRBJ2-1, with D perhaps TRBD2 (5 bases). Per the germline V gene, CDR1 is SGHTA and CDR2 is FQGNSA. The CDR3 is 16 residues long. V lost 5 bases and J 0 bases, leaving 14 bases between the germline ends. In nucleotides, the CDR3 is TGTGCCAGCAGCCCTTCGGGATTGAGCTCCTACAATGAGCAGTTCTTC. This encodes CASSPSGLSSYNEQFF.

The rearrangement uses TRBV30 and TRBJ2-3; TRBD2 matches at 7 bases. The length of the CDR3 is 17 residues. Germline CDR1 reads GTSNPN; CDR2 reads SVGIG (reference sequence). J lost 0 bases, V lost 2 bases, and 11 bases had no gene match. This chain's CDR3 is CAWSFRSTSQSTDTQYF. CDR3 coding DNA: TGTGCCTGGAGTTTCCGGTCGACTAGCCAGAGCACAGATACGCAGTATTTT.

This clone was counted only a few times. The CDR3 nucleotides read TGTGCCTGGACCTTACCGGGACAGACTTACGAGCAGTACTTC. Translated, it gives CAWTLPGQTYEQYF. This chain links TRBV30 with TRBJ2-7; 7 bases are shared with TRBD1. CDR3 length: 14 residues. Germline V CDR1 and CDR2: GTSNPN, SVGIG (reference sequence). Trimming removed 4 bases from V and 4 bases from J; junction bases left unmatched: 10.

CDR3 in amino acids: CASSERQGKKTQYF. CDR3 coding DNA: TGTGCCAGCAGTGAAAGGCAGGGGAAAAAGACCCAGTACTTC. The chain couples TRBV2 to TRBJ2-5; possibly TRBD1 for D (6 bases). Germline V gives CDR1 SNHLY, CDR2 FYNNEI. V was trimmed by 2 bases and J by 6 bases, leaving 13 bases between them. The CDR3 totals 14 residues.

This clone has only a few counts. J is TRBJ2-2 and V is TRBV19; no firm D call. V lost 4 bases and J lost 6, with 9 bases in between. The CDR3 totals 13 residues. Germline CDR1 and CDR2: LNHDA and SQIVND (reference sequence). This CDR3 is CASSTRFAGELFF. In DNA form, the CDR3 reads TGTGCCAGTAGTACTCGGTTCGCCGGGGAGCTGTTTTTT. Drawing the rest from reference TRBV19 and TRBJ2-2, the complete variable domain is DGGITQSPKYLFRKEGQNVTLSCEQNLNHDAMYWYRQDPGQGLRLIYYSQIVNDFQKGDIAEGYSVSREKKESFPLTVTSAQKNPTAFYLCASSTRFAGELFFGEGSRLTVL.

A few counts support this clone. The chain recombines TRBV5-1 with TRBJ2-5, with D possibly TRBD2 on 5 matching bases. CDR1 SGHRS and CDR2 YFSETQ come from the germline V gene. CDR3 length: 15 amino acids. The V and J ends lost 4 bases and 4 bases respectively, with 17 bases between them. The CDR3: CASSKGASGGETQYF. Here the CDR3 DNA reads TGCGCCAGCAGCAAGGGAGCGTCAGGTGGAGAGACCCAGTACTTC.

The rearrangement links TRBV20-1 to TRBJ2-1; D unresolved. V was trimmed by 1 base and J by 10 bases, leaving 8 bases between them. Germline V gives CDR1 DFQATT, CDR2 SNEGSKA (reference sequence). This CDR3 has 11 residues. Here the CDR3 reads CSARALREQFF. For the CDR3, the DNA is TGCAGTGCTAGAGCCTTGCGCGAGCAGTTCTTC.

This clone was observed a few times. The chain carries TRBV6-5 and TRBJ2-3; D is possibly TRBD2 (5 bases). The germline gives CDR1 MNHEY, CDR2 SVGAGI. The length of the CDR3 is 15 residues. The V end lost 0 bases, the J end lost 3 bases, and 10 bases lay between the germline ends. In DNA, the CDR3 is TGTGCCAGCAGTTACTCGGGCACGGGGACAGATACGCAGTATTTT. It codes for CASSYSGTGTDTQYF.

This sequence joins TRBV5-5 and TRBJ1-4, with 8 positions matching TRBD1. Germline V gene data show CDR1 as SGHKS and CDR2 as YYEKEE (reference sequence). J lost 6 bases, V lost 4 bases, and 5 bases had no gene match. The CDR3 loop spans 14 amino acids. The CDR3 DNA follows: TGTGCCAGCAGCCACAGGGGGTCAGATGAAAAACTGTTTTTT. It specifies CASSHRGSDEKLFF.

This chain links TRBV6-1 with TRBJ2-4; 7 nucleotides agree with TRBD2. Per germline, CDR1 MNHNS and CDR2 SASEGT. CDR3 length: 14 residues. The trim removed 6 bases at V and 3 bases at J, leaving 5 bases unmatched. CDR3 DNA: TGTGCCAGCAGGGTAGCGGGTGGCAAAAACATTCAGTACTTC. It encodes CASRVAGGKNIQYF.

The chain carries TRBV27 and TRBJ2-5, with no clear D. CDR3 size: 12 residues. Per the germline V gene, CDR1 is MNHEY and CDR2 is SMNVEV (reference sequence). Deletions cut 4 bases from V and 7 bases from J, with 10 bases between. The CDR3 DNA reads TGTGCCAGCAGTTCCCCGCTCGGGACCCAGTACTTC. It yields the protein CASSSPLGTQYF.

V and J are TRBV5-1 and TRBJ1-4; possibly TRBD1 for D (5 bases). The germline V and J ends were trimmed by 0 bases and 8 bases, with 11 bases remaining between them. The CDR3 has 14 amino acids. Per the germline V gene, CDR1 is SGHRS and CDR2 is YFSETQ. Written as DNA, the CDR3 is TGCGCCAGCAGCTTGGGGCAGACAGAGGAAAAACTGTTTTTT. This codes for CASSLGQTEEKLFF.

The chain employs TRBV5-6 and TRBJ1-1, with D hard to call. This CDR3 is 15 amino acids long. The V and J ends lost 6 bases and 2 bases respectively, with 17 bases between them. Germline V gene lookup returns CDR1 SGHDT and CDR2 YYEEEE. The CDR3 is CASTYRSSGNTEAFF. The CDR3 DNA reads as TGTGCCAGCACCTATCGGTCGTCGGGTAACACTGAAGCTTTCTTT.

This clone was counted a few times. V and J are TRBV7-9 and TRBJ2-5; maybe TRBD2 (5 bases). The V end lost 3 bases, the J end lost 4 bases, and 9 bases lay between the germline ends. The germline V gene encodes CDR1 SEHNR and CDR2 FQNEAQ (reference sequence). The CDR3 is 13 residues long. For the CDR3, the DNA is TGTGCCAGCAGCTTCGGGGAAGCAGAGACCCAGTACTTC. Amino acids: CASSFGEAETQYF.

This chain connects TRBV6-6 to TRBJ1-1; 8 positions agree with TRBD1. The V gene end was trimmed by 10 bases and the J gene end by 1 base; junction bases not matched to a gene: 5. CDR1 MNHNY and CDR2 SVGAGI come from the germline V gene (reference sequence). The length of the CDR3 is 13 residues. The CDR3 loop reads CAITGTGNTEAFF. The CDR3 nucleotides read TGTGCCATTACCGGGACAGGGAACACTGAAGCTTTCTTT.

The chain uses TRBV2 and TRBJ2-7; D is ambiguous. The CDR3 is 12 amino acids. V shed 6 bases and J shed 3 bases, with 9 bases lying between them. Per the germline V gene, CDR1 is SNHLY and CDR2 is FYNNEI. In nucleotides, the CDR3 is TGTGCCAGCAGGCCCCCAGGCTACGAGCAGTACTTC. It specifies CASRPPGYEQYF.

There are a few counts of this clone. The chain links TRBV29-1 to TRBJ2-1, with TRBD2 matching 8 bases. The CDR3 sequence is 14 residues long. Trimming removed 6 bases from V and 9 bases from J; junction bases left unmatched: 13. CDR1 and CDR2 (germline): SQVTM, ANQGSEA. CDR3 DNA sequence: TGCAGCGTGGCACCGGGAGGGCTCCGCAGTGAGCAGTTCTTC. This sequence encodes CSVAPGGLRSEQFF.

V usage is TRBV7-9 and J usage is TRBJ1-4; D is undetermined. V was cut by 4 bases and J by 0 bases, with 6 bases left in between. Germline V gene data show CDR1 as SEHNR and CDR2 as FQNEAQ (reference sequence). The CDR3 spans 14 residues. The CDR3 coding sequence is TGTGCCAGCAGCTCTTTCCCAACTAATGAAAAACTGTTTTTT. Encoded protein: CASSSFPTNEKLFF.